This TCR beta chain was identified during a study of T cell responses to AZD1222 COVID-19 vaccine. TCRdb's copy holds only in-frame clones and misses some; the assay was immunoSEQ multiplex PCR. This sample has 90,000 to 120,000 clones, with 75% to 90% found just once. A word on this clone: Its matching antigen is unknown.

General study results and limits: Dominant CD4 TCR responses targeted spike regions 160-218 and 743-854.

This CDR3 region has 14 residues. V lost 3 bases and J 5 bases, leaving 11 bases between the germline ends. The germline V gene encodes CDR1 SGHVS and CDR2 FQNEAQ. The V call is TRBV7-8, the J call TRBJ1-5; D not resolved. This sample comprised peripheral blood, obtained on day 0 of AZD1222 vaccination. This receptor was identified in an adult in good health. The CDR3, as DNA: TGTGCCAGCAGCTTGGCCGCGGACGATCAGCCCCAGCATTTT. This codes for CASSLAADDQPQHF. The full variable domain, completed using reference TRBV7-8 and TRBJ1-5, is GAGVSQSPRYKVAKRGQDVALRCDPISGHVSLFWYQQALGQGPEFLTYFQNEAQLDKSGLPSDRFFAERPEGSVSTLKIQRTQQEDSAVYLCASSLAADDQPQHFGDGTRLSIL.